Below, 18 T cell receptor beta chains from the same sample are listed, as sequenced in a study of T cell clonality in common variable immunodeficiency. TCRdb's table, derived via immunoSEQ multiplex PCR, lists solely in-frame clones and lacks some. The data show tens of thousands of clones, with none appearing a single time. What was sequenced was peripheral blood mononuclear cells. These receptors were collected from a person aged 18 to 69 in good health.

This clone has at least ten counts. The read finishes 3 residues shy of the CDR3 end, and the germline J gene is used to complete it. V is TRBV11-3 and J is TRBJ2-1, with 8 bases matching TRBD2. The germline CDR1 and CDR2 sequences are SGHNT and YENEEA. This CDR3 is 14 amino acids long. The V and J ends lost 10 bases and 5 bases, in that order; junction bases with no gene match: 10. Partial CDR3 DNA: TGTGCCACCAAAGCGGGAGCCACGGACAATGAG. It is translated as CATKAGATDNE. The full CDR3 protein reads CATKAGATDNEQFF. The whole variable domain, remainder taken from reference TRBV11-3 and TRBJ2-1, is EAGVVQSPRYKIIEKKQPVAFWCNPISGHNTLYWYLQNLGQGPELLIRYENEEAVDDSQLPKDRFSAERLKGVDSTLKIQPAELGDSAVYLCATKAGATDNEQFFGPGTRLTVL.

This clone was seen many times. The read ends 3 residues before the CDR3 terminus; that terminus is restored from the germline J gene. This chain connects TRBV7-9 to TRBJ2-7; D is uncertain. Germline lookup yields CDR1 SEHNR and CDR2 FQNEAQ (reference sequence). This CDR3 region has 11 residues. The V end lost 3 bases, the J end lost 5 bases, and 5 bases lay between the germline ends. The CDR3 sequence is CASSFKDEQYF. The CDR3 bases that were read are TGTGCCAGCAGCTTTAAGGACGAG.

This clone has at least ten counts. The read finishes 3 residues shy of the CDR3 end, and the germline J gene is used to complete it. V usage is TRBV29-1 and J usage is TRBJ2-3; 8 bases agree with TRBD1. V trimming: 6 bases; J trimming: 3 bases; junction bases outside the gene matches: 5. There are 13 residues in the CDR3. Germline CDR1 reads SQVTM; CDR2 reads ANQGSEA. The sequenced part of the CDR3 DNA is TGCAGCGTCCGCTGGACAGGGACAGATACG. This translates into CSVRWTGTDT. The full-length CDR3 reads as CSVRWTGTDTQYF.

This clone was seen at least ten times. Read sequence stops 3 residues before the CDR3 end, and the germline J gene provides the missing end. The chain employs TRBV20-1 and TRBJ1-2; tentatively, D is TRBD1 (6 bases). Germline V CDR1 and CDR2: DFQATT, SNEGSKA (reference sequence). The CDR3 is 14 amino acids. V lost 1 base, J lost 3 bases, and 12 bases lay in between. The CDR3 sequence: CSARVGALDYGYTF. CDR3 DNA, as far as it was read: TGCAGTGCTAGAGTGGGGGCGTTGGACTATGGC.

This clone was detected many times. The read stops 3 residues short of the end of the CDR3; the missing end is completed from the germline J gene. The V call is TRBV7-2, the J call TRBJ1-5; TRBD1 is a possible D gene (5 bases). The CDR3 is 15 amino acids. CDR1 is SGHTA, CDR2 FQGNSA, per germline. V gave up 5 bases and J gave up 2 bases, with 13 bases separating them. This CDR3 is CASSPRGFGNQPQHF. CDR3 DNA (partial): TGTGCCAGCAGCCCCCGGGGGTTCGGCAATCAGCCC.

Concerning this clone itself: The read ends 3 residues before the CDR3 terminus; that terminus is restored from the germline J gene. The chain employs TRBV18 and TRBJ1-2; D is ambiguous. Per germline, CDR1 KGHSH and CDR2 LQKENI. CDR3 length: 16 amino acids. The CDR3: CASSGLAGVRAYDYTF. Incomplete CDR3 DNA: TGTGCCAGTTCCGGACTAGCGGGAGTAAGGGCCTACGAC.

Many counts were recorded for this clone. The read ends 3 residues before the CDR3 terminus; that terminus is restored from the germline J gene. The chain couples TRBV2 to TRBJ2-7, with D tentatively TRBD2 (6 bases). Per germline, CDR1 SNHLY and CDR2 FYNNEI. The CDR3 is 16 residues long. Trimming took off 0 bases at V and 2 bases at J, with 14 bases between the two ends. The CDR3 bases that were read are TGTGCCAGCAGTGAAGCGCGTGGTAGCGGAACCTACGAG. Its translation: CASSEARGSGTYE. The entire CDR3 sequence reads CASSEARGSGTYEQYF.

About this clone itself: Read data end 3 residues before the CDR3 end; the end is taken from the germline J gene. The V gene is TRBV2, the J gene TRBJ1-5; a possible D gene is TRBD1 (6 bases). This CDR3 contains 13 residues. Germline V gives CDR1 SNHLY, CDR2 FYNNEI. V was shortened by 11 bases and J by 3 bases, with 14 bases between the two germline ends. The CDR3 loop is CAGQQGSNQPQHF. Partial CDR3 DNA: TGTGCCGGTCAACAGGGTTCCAATCAGCCC.

This clone occurred many times. The read finishes 3 residues shy of the CDR3 end, and the germline J gene is used to complete it. V is TRBV20-1 and J is TRBJ1-2; D is perhaps TRBD1 (6 bases). The germline CDR1 and CDR2 sequences are DFQATT and SNEGSKA (reference sequence). Trimming cost V 2 bases and J 5 bases, with 12 bases left between them. The CDR3 is made up of 13 amino acids. Partial CDR3 DNA: TGCAGTGCTAGACCCCAGGGGATGTATGGC. Residues: CSARPQGMYG. The entire CDR3 is CSARPQGMYGYTF.

This clone was observed many times. The read is 3 residues too short to cover the CDR3 end, so that end is filled in from the germline J gene. V gene TRBV10-3 combines with J gene TRBJ1-2, with D hard to call. Trimming cost V 0 bases and J 4 bases, with 15 bases left between them. Germline V gene data show CDR1 as ENHRY and CDR2 as SYGVKD. The CDR3 sequence is 16 residues long. CDR3 loop: CAISESVYGSAYGYTF. CDR3 DNA, as far as it was read: TGTGCCATCAGTGAGTCGGTTTACGGTAGTGCCTATGGC.

This clone was seen repeatedly, ten times or more. The read terminates 3 residues ahead of where the CDR3 ends, so the germline J gene completes it. The chain links TRBV12-5 to TRBJ2-1, with 11 positions matching TRBD1. This CDR3 is 14 amino acids long. Germline-derived CDR1 and CDR2 are LGHNT and FRNRAP. V shed 6 bases and J 9 bases; nucleotides not matched to a gene: 7. Incomplete CDR3 DNA: TGTGCTAGTGGCCGCCGGGACAGGGGGTGTGAG. Translating gives CASGRRDRGCE. The whole CDR3 region reads CASGRRDRGCEQFF.

In its sample, this clone was seen many times. The DNA ends 3 residues before the CDR3 does, and the rest of the CDR3 is filled in from the germline J gene. This chain uses TRBV20-1 with TRBJ2-4, with 10 bases fitting TRBD1. Germline CDR1 is DFQATT and CDR2 is SNEGSKA (reference sequence). The CDR3 runs to 11 residues. The V and J ends lost 8 bases and 6 bases, in that order; junction bases with no gene match: 1. The CDR3 here is CSRTGGNIQYF. Partial CDR3 DNA: TGCAGTAGGACAGGGGGAAACATT.

In its sample, this clone was seen a few times. The CDR3 end falls 3 residues outside the read, so it is completed with the germline J gene. The V call is TRBV4-2, the J call TRBJ2-5; 7 bases agree with TRBD2. The CDR3 length is 15 residues. The germline V gene encodes CDR1 LGHNA and CDR2 YNFKEQ. Unmatched junction bases numbered 7, after V lost 1 base and J lost 5 bases. The sequenced part of the CDR3 DNA is TGTGCCAGCAGCCAAGGGAGGGAGGGGCACGAGACC. It is translated as CASSQGREGHET. The entire CDR3 sequence reads CASSQGREGHETQYF.

This clone has ten or more counts. CDR3 DNA, as far as it was read: TGTGCCAGCAGGGAGACAGGGATGGGGGCCGGGGAG. It codes for CASRETGMGAGE. The CDR3 in its entirety is CASRETGMGAGELFF. This chain joins TRBV5-4 and TRBJ2-2, with TRBD1 matching over 7 bases. The read ends 3 residues shy of where the CDR3 ends; the end is completed using the germline J gene. CDR3 size: 15 residues. CDR1 and CDR2 from the germline V gene are SGHNT and YYREEE (reference sequence). The ends lost 5 bases at V and 6 bases at J; junction bases unmatched: 10.

This clone was seen ten or more times. The CDR3 end lies 3 residues beyond the end of the read and is filled in from the germline J gene. The chain joins TRBV20-1 to TRBJ2-3, with 8 bases that match TRBD2. Germline loops: CDR1 DFQATT, CDR2 SNEGSKA (reference sequence). This CDR3 has 16 residues. The sequenced part of the CDR3 DNA is TGCAGTGCTAGAGTTGGAACTAGCGGTTTTCGGGAGACG. It specifies CSARVGTSGFRET. The whole CDR3 reads CSARVGTSGFRETQYF.

This clone came up many times. The junction departs from germline at one end; a sequencing error may be responsible. CDR3 sequence: CASRDLAGNTDPQYF. The sequenced part of the CDR3 DNA is TGTGCCAGTAGGGACCTGGCAGGGAACACAGATCCG. The chain combines TRBV19 with TRBJ2-3, with a weak D call TRBD1 (5 bases). The read ends 3 residues early relative to the CDR3; the germline J gene fills the gap. Germline V gives CDR1 LNHDA, CDR2 SQIVND (reference sequence). CDR3 size: 15 residues.

This clone was seen repeatedly, ten times or more. The CDR3 end is not reached by the read, which stops 3 residues before it; the germline J gene fills it in. The chain joins TRBV20-1 to TRBJ2-3; D may be TRBD1 (5 bases). CDR1 and CDR2 from the germline V gene are DFQATT and SNEGSKA (reference sequence). The CDR3 extends over 14 amino acids. The CDR3 DNA, read in part, is TGCGGAACAAGAAAGGGCAGGGGCACAGATACG. It specifies CGTRKGRGTDT. From start to end, the CDR3 is CGTRKGRGTDTQYF.

Details on this clone: The read gets to within 3 residues of the CDR3 end, and the germline J gene fills in the rest. The V call is TRBV20-1, the J call TRBJ2-1; the match to TRBD2 covers 8 bases. CDR3 size: 17 residues. In germline, CDR1 is DFQATT, CDR2 SNEGSKA (reference sequence). After removal of 3 bases from V and 0 bases from J, the junction contained 10 bases not matched to a gene. CDR3 bases read: TGCAGTGCTAGCGGGCTAGCGGGTCTTAGCTCCTACAATGAG. It codes for CSASGLAGLSSYNE. The complete CDR3 protein is CSASGLAGLSSYNEQFF.